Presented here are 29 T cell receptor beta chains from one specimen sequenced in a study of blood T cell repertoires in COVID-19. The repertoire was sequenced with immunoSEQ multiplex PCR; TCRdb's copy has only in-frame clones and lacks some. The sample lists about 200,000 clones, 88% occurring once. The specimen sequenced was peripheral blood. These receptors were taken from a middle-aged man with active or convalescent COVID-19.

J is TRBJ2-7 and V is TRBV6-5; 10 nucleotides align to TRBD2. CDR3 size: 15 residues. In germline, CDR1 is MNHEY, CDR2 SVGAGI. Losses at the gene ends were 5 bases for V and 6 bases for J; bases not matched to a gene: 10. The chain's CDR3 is CASSPLGTSVLEQYF. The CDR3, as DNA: TGTGCCAGCAGTCCTCTGGGGACTAGCGTACTCGAGCAGTACTTC.

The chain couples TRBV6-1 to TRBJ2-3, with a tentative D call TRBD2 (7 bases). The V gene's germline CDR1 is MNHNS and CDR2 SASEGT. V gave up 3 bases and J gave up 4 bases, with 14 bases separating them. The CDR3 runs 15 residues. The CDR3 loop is CASSDRGGASDTQYF. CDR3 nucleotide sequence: TGTGCCAGCAGTGATCGAGGGGGGGCATCAGATACGCAGTATTTT.

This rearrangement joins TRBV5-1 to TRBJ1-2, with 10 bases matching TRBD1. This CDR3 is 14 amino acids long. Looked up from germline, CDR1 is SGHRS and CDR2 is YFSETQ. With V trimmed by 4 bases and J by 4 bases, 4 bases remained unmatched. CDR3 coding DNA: TGCGCCAGCAGCGCCGGGACAGGGGCCTATGGCTACACCTTC. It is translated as CASSAGTGAYGYTF.

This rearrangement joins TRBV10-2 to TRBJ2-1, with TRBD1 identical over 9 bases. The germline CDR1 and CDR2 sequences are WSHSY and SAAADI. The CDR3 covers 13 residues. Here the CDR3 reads CVSRGTGRDEQFF. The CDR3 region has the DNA TGCGTTTCCAGAGGGACAGGGAGAGATGAGCAGTTCTTC.

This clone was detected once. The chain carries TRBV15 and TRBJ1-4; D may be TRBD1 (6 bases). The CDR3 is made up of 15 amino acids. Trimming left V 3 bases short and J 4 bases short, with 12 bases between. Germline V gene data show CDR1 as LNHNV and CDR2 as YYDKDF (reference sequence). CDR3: CATSRTGKFNEKLFF. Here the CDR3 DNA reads TGTGCCACCAGCAGGACAGGAAAATTTAATGAAAAACTGTTTTTT.

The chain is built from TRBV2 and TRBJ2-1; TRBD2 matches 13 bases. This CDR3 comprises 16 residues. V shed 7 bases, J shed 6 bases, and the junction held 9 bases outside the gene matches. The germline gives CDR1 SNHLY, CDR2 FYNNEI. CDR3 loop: CASTWMTSGRPNEQFF. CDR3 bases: TGTGCCAGCACCTGGATGACTAGCGGGAGGCCCAATGAGCAGTTCTTC.

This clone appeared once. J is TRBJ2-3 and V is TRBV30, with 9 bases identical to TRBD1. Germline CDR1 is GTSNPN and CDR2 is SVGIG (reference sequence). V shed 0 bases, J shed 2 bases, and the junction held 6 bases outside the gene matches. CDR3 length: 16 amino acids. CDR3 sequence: CAWSVRRDRVTDTQYF. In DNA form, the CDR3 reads TGTGCCTGGAGTGTACGCCGGGACAGGGTCACAGATACGCAGTATTTT.

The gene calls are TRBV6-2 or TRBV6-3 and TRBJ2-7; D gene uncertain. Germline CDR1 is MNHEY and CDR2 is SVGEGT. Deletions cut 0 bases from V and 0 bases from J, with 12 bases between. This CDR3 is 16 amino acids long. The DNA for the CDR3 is TGTGCCAGCAGTTACTCCTTTTGGCGGAGCTCCTACGAGCAGTACTTC. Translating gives CASSYSFWRSSYEQYF.

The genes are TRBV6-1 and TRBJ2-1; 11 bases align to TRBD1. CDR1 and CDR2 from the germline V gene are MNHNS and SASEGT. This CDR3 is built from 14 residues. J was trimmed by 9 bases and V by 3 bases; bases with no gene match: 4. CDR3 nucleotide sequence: TGTGCCAGCAGTGAGGGACAGGGGGTTTCTGAGCAGTTCTTC. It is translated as CASSEGQGVSEQFF.

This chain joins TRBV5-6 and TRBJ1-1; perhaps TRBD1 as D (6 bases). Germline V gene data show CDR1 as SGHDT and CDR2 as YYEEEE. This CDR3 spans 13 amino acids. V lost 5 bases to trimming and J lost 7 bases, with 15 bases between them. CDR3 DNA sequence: TGTGCCAGCAGGTACCTCGGACAGAATGAAGCTTTCTTT. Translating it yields CASRYLGQNEAFF.

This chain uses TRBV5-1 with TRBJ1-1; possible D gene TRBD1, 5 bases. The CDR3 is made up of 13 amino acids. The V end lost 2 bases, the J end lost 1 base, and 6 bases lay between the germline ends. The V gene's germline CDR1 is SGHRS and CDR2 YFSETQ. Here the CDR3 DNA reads TGCGCCAGCAGCTTAACAGGGAACACTGAAGCTTTCTTT. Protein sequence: CASSLTGNTEAFF.

The CDR3 nucleotides are TGTGCCAGCAGCCCCCGGACAGGGAATTACCTGTTCTTC. It specifies CASSPRTGNYLFF. This chain connects TRBV11-3 to TRBJ2-1; 8 bases align to TRBD1. This CDR3 spans 13 amino acids. V shed 5 bases and J 15 bases; nucleotides not matched to a gene: 12. In germline, CDR1 is SGHNT, CDR2 YENEEA.

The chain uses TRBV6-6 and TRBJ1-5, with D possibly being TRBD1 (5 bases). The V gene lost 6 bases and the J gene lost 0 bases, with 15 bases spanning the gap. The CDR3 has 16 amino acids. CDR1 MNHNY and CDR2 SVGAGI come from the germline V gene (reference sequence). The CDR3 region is CASSRPTENSNQPQHF. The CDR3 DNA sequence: TGTGCCAGCAGCCGCCCGACAGAGAATAGCAATCAGCCCCAGCATTTT.

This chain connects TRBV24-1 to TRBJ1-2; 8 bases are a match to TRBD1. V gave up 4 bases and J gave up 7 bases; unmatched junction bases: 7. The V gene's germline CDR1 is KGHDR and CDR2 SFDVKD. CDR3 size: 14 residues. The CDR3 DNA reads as TGTGCCACCAGTGACCCCGGGACAGGCACTGGCTACACCTTC. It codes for CATSDPGTGTGYTF.

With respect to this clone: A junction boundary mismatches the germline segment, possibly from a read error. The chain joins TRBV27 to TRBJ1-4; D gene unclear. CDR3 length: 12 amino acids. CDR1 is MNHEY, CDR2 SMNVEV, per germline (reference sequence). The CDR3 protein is CASKTRNGKLFF. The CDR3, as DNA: TGTGCCAGCAAAACCAGGAATGGAAAACTGTTTTTT.

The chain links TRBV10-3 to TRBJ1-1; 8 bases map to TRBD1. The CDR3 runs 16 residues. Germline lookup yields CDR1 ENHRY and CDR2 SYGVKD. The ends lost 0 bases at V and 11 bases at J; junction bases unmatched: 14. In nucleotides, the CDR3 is TGTGCCATCAGTGAGTCGGACAGGGTGTATCATTTGGGGGCTTTCTTT. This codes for CAISESDRVYHLGAFF.

DNA for the CDR3: TGCGCCAGCAGTCATTCCCCGGGACAGGGAGACGAGCAGTACTTC. Translating gives CASSHSPGQGDEQYF. The V call is TRBV5-1, the J call TRBJ2-7, with 9 bases lining up with TRBD1. V trimming: 5 bases; J trimming: 5 bases; junction bases outside the gene matches: 11. This CDR3 spans 15 amino acids. The germline gives CDR1 SGHRS, CDR2 YFSETQ.

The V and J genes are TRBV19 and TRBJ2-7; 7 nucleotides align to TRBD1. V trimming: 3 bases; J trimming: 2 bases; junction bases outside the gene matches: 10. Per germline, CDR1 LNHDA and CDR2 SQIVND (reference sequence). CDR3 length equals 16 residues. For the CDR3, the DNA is TGTGCCAGTAGTATCGTCCTGGGACAGAGAACCTACGAGCAGTACTTC. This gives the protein CASSIVLGQRTYEQYF.

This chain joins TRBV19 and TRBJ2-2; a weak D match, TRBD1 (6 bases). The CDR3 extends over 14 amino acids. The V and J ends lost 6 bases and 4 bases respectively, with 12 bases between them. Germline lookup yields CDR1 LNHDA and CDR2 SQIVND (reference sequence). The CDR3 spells CASRRGQGTGELFF. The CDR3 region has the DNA TGTGCCAGTAGGAGGGGACAAGGCACCGGGGAGCTGTTTTTT.

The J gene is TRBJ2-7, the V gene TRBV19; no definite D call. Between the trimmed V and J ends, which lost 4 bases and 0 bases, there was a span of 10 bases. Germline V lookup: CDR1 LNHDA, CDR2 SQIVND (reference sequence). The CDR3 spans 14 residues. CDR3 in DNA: TGTGCCAGTAGTAGATACAGATACTCCTACGAGCAGTACTTC. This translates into CASSRYRYSYEQYF.

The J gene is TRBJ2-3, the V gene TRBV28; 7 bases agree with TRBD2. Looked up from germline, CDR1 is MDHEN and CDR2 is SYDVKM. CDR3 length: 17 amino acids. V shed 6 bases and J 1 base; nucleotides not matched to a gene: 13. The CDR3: CASSSRGGAGGTDTQYF. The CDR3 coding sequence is TGTGCCAGCAGCTCCCGGGGAGGGGCCGGCGGCACAGATACGCAGTATTTT.

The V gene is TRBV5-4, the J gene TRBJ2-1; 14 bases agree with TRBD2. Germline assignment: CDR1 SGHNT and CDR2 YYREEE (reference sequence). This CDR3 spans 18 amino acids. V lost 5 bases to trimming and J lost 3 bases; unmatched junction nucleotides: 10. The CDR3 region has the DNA TGTGCCAGCAGTTCAGGACTAGCGGGAGGATTTGGCTACAATGAGCAGTTCTTC. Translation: CASSSGLAGGFGYNEQFF.

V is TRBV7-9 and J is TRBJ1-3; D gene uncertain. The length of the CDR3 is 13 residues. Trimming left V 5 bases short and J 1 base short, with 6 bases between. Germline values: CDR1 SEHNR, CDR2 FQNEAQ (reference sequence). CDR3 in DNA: TGTGCCAGCAGCGAGGGATCTGGAAACACCATATATTTT. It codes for CASSEGSGNTIYF.

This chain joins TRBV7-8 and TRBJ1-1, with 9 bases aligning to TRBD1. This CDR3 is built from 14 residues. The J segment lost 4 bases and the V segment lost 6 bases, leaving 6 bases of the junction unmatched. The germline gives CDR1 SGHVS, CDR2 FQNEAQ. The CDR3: CASRRTGDITEAFF. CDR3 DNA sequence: TGTGCCAGCAGGAGGACAGGGGATATCACTGAAGCTTTCTTT.

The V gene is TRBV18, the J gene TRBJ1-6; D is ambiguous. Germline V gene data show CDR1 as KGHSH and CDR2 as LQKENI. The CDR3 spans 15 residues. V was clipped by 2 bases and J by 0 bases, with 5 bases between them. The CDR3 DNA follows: TGTGCCAGCTCACCAATGAGCTCCTATAATTCACCCCTCCACTTT. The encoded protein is CASSPMSSYNSPLHF.

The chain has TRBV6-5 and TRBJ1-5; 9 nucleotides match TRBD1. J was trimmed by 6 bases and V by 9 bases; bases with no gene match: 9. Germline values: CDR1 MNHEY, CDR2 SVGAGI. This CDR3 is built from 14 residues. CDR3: CASSTGGYSQPQHF. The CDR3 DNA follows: TGTGCCAGTTCAACAGGGGGCTATTCTCAGCCCCAGCATTTT.

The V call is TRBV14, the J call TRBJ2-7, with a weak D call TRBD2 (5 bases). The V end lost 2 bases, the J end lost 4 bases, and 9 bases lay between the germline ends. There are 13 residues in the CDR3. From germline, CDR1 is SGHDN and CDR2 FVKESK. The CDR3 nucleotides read TGTGCCAGCAGCCAACTAGCTTCTTACGAGCAGTACTTC. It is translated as CASSQLASYEQYF.

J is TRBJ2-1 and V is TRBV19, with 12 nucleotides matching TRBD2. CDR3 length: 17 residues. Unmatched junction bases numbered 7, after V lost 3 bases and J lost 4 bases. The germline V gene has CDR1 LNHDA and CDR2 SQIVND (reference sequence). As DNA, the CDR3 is TGTGCCAGTAGTATCCGCGGACTAGCGGGGCTATACAATGAGCAGTTCTTC. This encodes CASSIRGLAGLYNEQFF.

The CDR3 reads CASSLVAGHNEQFF. The CDR3, as DNA: TGTGCCAGCAGCTTAGTGGCAGGTCACAATGAGCAGTTCTTC. The chain employs TRBV7-9 and TRBJ2-1; no clear D. Germline V CDR1 and CDR2: SEHNR, FQNEAQ (reference sequence). This CDR3 has 14 residues. Trimming took off 1 base at V and 5 bases at J, with 9 bases between the two ends.